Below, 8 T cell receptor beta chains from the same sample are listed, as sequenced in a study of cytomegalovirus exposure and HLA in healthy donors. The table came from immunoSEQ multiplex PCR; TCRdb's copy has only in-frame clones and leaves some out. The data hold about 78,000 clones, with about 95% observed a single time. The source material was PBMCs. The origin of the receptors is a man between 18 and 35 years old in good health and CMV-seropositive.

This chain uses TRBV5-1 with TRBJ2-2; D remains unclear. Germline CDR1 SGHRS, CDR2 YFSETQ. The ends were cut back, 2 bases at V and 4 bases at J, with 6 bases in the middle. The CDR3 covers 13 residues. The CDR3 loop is CASSFGSTGELFF. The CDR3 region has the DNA TGCGCCAGCAGCTTCGGTAGCACCGGGGAGCTGTTTTTT.

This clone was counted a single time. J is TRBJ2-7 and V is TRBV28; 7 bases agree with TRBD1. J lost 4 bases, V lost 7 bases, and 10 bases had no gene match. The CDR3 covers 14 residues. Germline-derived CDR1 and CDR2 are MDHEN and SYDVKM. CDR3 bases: TGTGCCAGCAACGCCCCGGGACAGACGTACGAGCAGTACTTC. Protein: CASNAPGQTYEQYF.

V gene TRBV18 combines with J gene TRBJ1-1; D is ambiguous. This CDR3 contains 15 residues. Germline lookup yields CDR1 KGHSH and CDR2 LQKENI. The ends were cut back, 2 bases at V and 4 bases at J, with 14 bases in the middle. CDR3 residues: CASSPSADSGTEAFF. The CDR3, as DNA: TGTGCCAGCTCACCATCAGCGGACTCCGGCACTGAAGCTTTCTTT.

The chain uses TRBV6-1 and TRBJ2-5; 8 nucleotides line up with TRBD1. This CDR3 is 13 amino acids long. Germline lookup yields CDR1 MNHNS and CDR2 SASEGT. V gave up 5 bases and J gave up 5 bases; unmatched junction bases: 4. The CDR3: CASSQDRAETQYF. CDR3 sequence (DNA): TGTGCCAGCAGTCAGGACAGGGCGGAGACCCAGTACTTC.

CDR3 bases: TGTGCCAGCAGCTTGGAGACTAGTTTTGAGCAGTTCTTC. It codes for CASSLETSFEQFF. The V and J genes are TRBV7-2 and TRBJ2-1, with D tentatively TRBD2 (6 bases). Germline CDR1 and CDR2: SGHTA and FQGNSA. CDR3 length equals 13 residues. The germline V and J ends were trimmed by 3 bases and 9 bases, with 12 bases remaining between them.

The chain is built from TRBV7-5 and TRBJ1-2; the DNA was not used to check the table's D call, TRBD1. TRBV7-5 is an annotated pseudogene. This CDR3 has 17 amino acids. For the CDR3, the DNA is TGTGTCAGAAGCTCAAGCGGGGACAGGGTCATTAACTATGGCTACACCTTC. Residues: CVRSSSGDRVINYGYTF.

CDR3 amino acids: CASALDVTGGNEQFF. CDR3 DNA: TGTGCTAGTGCCCTCGACGTGACAGGGGGTAATGAGCAGTTCTTC. The chain carries TRBV12-5 and TRBJ2-1, with 9 bases aligning to TRBD1. The CDR3 length is 15 residues. The germline V gene has CDR1 LGHNT and CDR2 FRNRAP. The J segment lost 7 bases and the V segment lost 7 bases, leaving 11 bases of the junction unmatched.

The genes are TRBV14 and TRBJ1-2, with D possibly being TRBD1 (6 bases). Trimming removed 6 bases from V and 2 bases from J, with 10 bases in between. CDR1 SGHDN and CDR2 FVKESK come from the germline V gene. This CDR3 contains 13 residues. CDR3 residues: CASRSDRNYGYTF. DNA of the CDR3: TGTGCCAGCAGAAGCGACAGGAACTATGGCTACACCTTC.